The rows below give T cell receptor beta chains drawn from one sample of a study of cytomegalovirus exposure and HLA in healthy donors. Sequenced by immunoSEQ multiplex PCR; TCRdb stores in-frame clones only, minus some. Here the sample spans about 140,000 clones, more than 70% being singletons. Sequences were obtained from PBMCs. The origin of the receptors is a man in his forties or fifties in good health and CMV-seronegative. CDR3s include the opening cysteine and the closing phenylalanine or tryptophan. The D gene is left open where the match is weak. Not every row has a clone size; where given, it reads once, few, many or a size class.

CDR3 length: 16
J gene: TRBJ2-2
V gene: TRBV4-1
D gene: -
clone size: once
CDR3 protein: CASSLGGAGLSGELFF
CDR3 DNA: TGCGCCAGCAGCCTAGGGGGAGCGGGGCTTTCCGGGGAGCTGTTTTTT

CDR3 length: 17
J gene: TRBJ1-1
V gene: TRBV4-1
D gene: TRBD1
clone size: few
CDR3 protein: CASSQGRQGRMNTEAFF
CDR3 DNA: TGCGCCAGCAGCCAAGGGAGACAGGGCAGGATGAACACTGAAGCTTTCTTT

CDR3 length: 15
J gene: TRBJ1-4
V gene: TRBV7-2
D gene: TRBD1
clone size: -
CDR3 protein: CASSLGGTGSEKLFF
CDR3 DNA: TGTGCCAGCAGCTTAGGAGGGACAGGGTCTGAAAAACTGTTTTTT

CDR3 length: 14
J gene: TRBJ1-1
V gene: TRBV5-1
D gene: -
clone size: once
CDR3 protein: CASSLDRGNTEAFF
CDR3 DNA: TGCGCCAGCAGCTTGGATAGGGGGAACACTGAAGCTTTCTTT

CDR3 length: 15
J gene: TRBJ2-7
V gene: TRBV18
D gene: -
clone size: once
CDR3 protein: CASSPRQSSSYEQYF
CDR3 DNA: TGTGCCAGCTCACCGAGACAGAGCAGCTCCTACGAGCAGTACTTC

CDR3 length: 18
J gene: TRBJ1-6
V gene: TRBV11-2
D gene: -
clone size: -
CDR3 protein: CASSLDRGGANIISPLHF
CDR3 DNA: TGTGCCAGCAGCTTAGACAGGGGAGGGGCCAATATAATTTCACCCCTCCACTTT

CDR3 length: 16
J gene: TRBJ1-5
V gene: TRBV28
D gene: -
clone size: -
CDR3 protein: CASSLQGFWFDQPQHF
CDR3 DNA: TGTGCCAGCAGTTTACAGGGATTTTGGTTCGATCAGCCCCAGCATTTT

CDR3 length: 12
J gene: TRBJ2-7
V gene: TRBV14
D gene: -
clone size: once
CDR3 protein: CASSQVSYEQYF
CDR3 DNA: TGTGCCAGCAGCCAAGTGAGCTACGAGCAGTACTTC

CDR3 length: 15
J gene: TRBJ2-1
V gene: TRBV7-2
D gene: TRBD2
clone size: -
CDR3 protein: CASRPPSGGAREQFF
CDR3 DNA: TGTGCCAGCAGACCCCCTAGCGGGGGGGCGAGAGAGCAGTTCTTC

CDR3 length: 15
J gene: TRBJ1-3
V gene: TRBV15
D gene: -
clone size: -
CDR3 protein: CATSGGKSSGNTIYF
CDR3 DNA: TGTGCCACCAGTGGGGGGAAAAGCTCTGGAAACACCATATATTTT

CDR3 length: 15
J gene: TRBJ2-5
V gene: TRBV5-1
D gene: TRBD1
clone size: -
CDR3 protein: CASSAGTGSQETQYF
CDR3 DNA: TGCGCCAGCAGCGCTGGGACAGGGAGCCAAGAGACCCAGTACTTC

CDR3 length: 15
J gene: TRBJ2-5
V gene: TRBV11-1
D gene: -
clone size: -
CDR3 protein: CASSLTVGVQETQYF
CDR3 DNA: TGTGCCAGCAGCCTAACTGTCGGTGTCCAAGAGACCCAGTACTTC

CDR3 length: 15
J gene: TRBJ1-2
V gene: TRBV19
D gene: TRBD1
clone size: -
CDR3 protein: CASTRDRGLGYGYTF
CDR3 DNA: TGTGCCAGTACCAGGGACAGGGGCCTTGGGTATGGCTACACCTTC

CDR3 length: 15
J gene: TRBJ2-5
V gene: TRBV14
D gene: -
clone size: -
CDR3 protein: CASSQEFGDWETQYF
CDR3 DNA: TGTGCCAGCAGCCAAGAATTCGGGGATTGGGAGACCCAGTACTTC

CDR3 length: 18
J gene: TRBJ2-1
V gene: TRBV9
D gene: TRBD2
clone size: -
CDR3 protein: CASSRHGGGGAESDEQFF
CDR3 DNA: TGTGCCAGCAGCCGGCATGGGGGCGGGGGGGCCGAATCGGATGAGCAGTTCTTC

CDR3 length: 11
J gene: TRBJ2-7
V gene: TRBV28
D gene: -
clone size: -
CDR3 protein: CASREVGEQYF
CDR3 DNA: TGTGCCAGTCGAGAGGTTGGCGAGCAGTACTTC

CDR3 length: 12
J gene: TRBJ1-2
V gene: TRBV25-1
D gene: -
clone size: -
CDR3 protein: CASTTGGFGYTF
CDR3 DNA: TGTGCCAGCACCACCGGGGGATTTGGCTACACCTTC

CDR3 length: 13
J gene: TRBJ2-5
V gene: TRBV27
D gene: -
clone size: -
CDR3 protein: CASSGLTMETQYF
CDR3 DNA: TGTGCCAGCAGCGGACTTACTATGGAGACCCAGTACTTC

CDR3 length: 15
J gene: TRBJ2-3
V gene: TRBV6-5
D gene: TRBD2
clone size: few
CDR3 protein: CASSDHGQRGDTQYF
CDR3 DNA: TGTGCCAGCAGCGACCATGGACAGCGGGGGGATACGCAGTATTTT

CDR3 length: 13
J gene: TRBJ1-5
V gene: TRBV27
D gene: -
clone size: once
CDR3 protein: CASSSGRGLTQHF
CDR3 DNA: TGTGCCAGCAGTTCCGGGAGGGGATTGACCCAGCATTTT

CDR3 length: 15
J gene: TRBJ1-1
V gene: TRBV5-6
D gene: -
clone size: -
CDR3 protein: CASSREDRPNTEAFF
CDR3 DNA: TGTGCCAGCAGCAGAGAGGACAGACCGAACACTGAAGCTTTCTTT

CDR3 length: 14
J gene: TRBJ1-5
V gene: TRBV7-9
D gene: TRBD1
clone size: few
CDR3 protein: CASSPRGVHQPQHF
CDR3 DNA: TGTGCCAGCAGCCCCAGGGGGGTCCATCAGCCCCAGCATTTT

CDR3 length: 15
J gene: TRBJ2-3
V gene: TRBV6-4
D gene: -
clone size: -
CDR3 protein: CASSDRGGAADTQYF
CDR3 DNA: TGTGCCAGCAGTGACCGTGGGGGGGCCGCAGATACGCAGTATTTT

CDR3 length: 14
J gene: TRBJ1-2
V gene: TRBV2
D gene: -
clone size: -
CDR3 protein: CASSADTRVYGYTF
CDR3 DNA: TGTGCCAGCAGTGCGGACACGCGAGTTTATGGCTACACCTTC

CDR3 length: 15
J gene: TRBJ1-4
V gene: TRBV5-1
D gene: TRBD1
clone size: -
CDR3 protein: CASSATGTENEKLFF
CDR3 DNA: TGCGCCAGCAGCGCGACCGGGACAGAAAATGAAAAACTGTTTTTT

CDR3 length: 16
J gene: TRBJ1-1
V gene: TRBV28
D gene: -
clone size: -
CDR3 protein: CASRTFTQGGDTEAFF
CDR3 DNA: TGTGCCTCTAGGACGTTTACTCAGGGAGGGGACACTGAAGCTTTCTTT

CDR3 length: 14
J gene: TRBJ2-5
V gene: TRBV6-6
D gene: -
clone size: -
CDR3 protein: CASMRGSYQETQYF
CDR3 DNA: TGTGCCAGCATGCGGGGATCGTACCAAGAGACCCAGTACTTC

CDR3 length: 15
J gene: TRBJ1-2
V gene: TRBV5-1
D gene: -
clone size: -
CDR3 protein: CASSFAPGDNYGYTF
CDR3 DNA: TGCGCCAGCAGTTTCGCCCCGGGGGATAACTATGGCTACACCTTC